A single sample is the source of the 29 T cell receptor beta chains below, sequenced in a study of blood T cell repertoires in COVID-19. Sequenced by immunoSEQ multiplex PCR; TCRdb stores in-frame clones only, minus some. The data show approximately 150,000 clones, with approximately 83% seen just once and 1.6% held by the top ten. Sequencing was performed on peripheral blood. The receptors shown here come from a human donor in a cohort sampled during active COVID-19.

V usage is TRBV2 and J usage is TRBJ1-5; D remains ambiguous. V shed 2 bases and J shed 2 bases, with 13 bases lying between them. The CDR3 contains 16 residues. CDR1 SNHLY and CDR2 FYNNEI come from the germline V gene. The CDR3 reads CASSEPAGGGNQPQHF. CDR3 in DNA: TGTGCCAGCAGTGAACCGGCGGGAGGCGGCAATCAGCCCCAGCATTTT.

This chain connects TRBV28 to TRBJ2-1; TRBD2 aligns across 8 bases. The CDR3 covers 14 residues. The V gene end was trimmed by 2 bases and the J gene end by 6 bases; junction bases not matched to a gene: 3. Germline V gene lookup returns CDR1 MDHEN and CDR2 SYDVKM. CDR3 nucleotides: TGTGCCAGCAGTTTAAACGGGGGGGCCAATGAGCAGTTCTTC. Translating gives CASSLNGGANEQFF.

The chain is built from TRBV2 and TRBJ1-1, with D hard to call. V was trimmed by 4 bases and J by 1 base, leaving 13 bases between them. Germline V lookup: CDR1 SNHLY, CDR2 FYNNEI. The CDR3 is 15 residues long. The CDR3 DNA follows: TGTGCCAGCAGTGCAATCCGCGCCGAGAACACTGAAGCTTTCTTT. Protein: CASSAIRAENTEAFF.

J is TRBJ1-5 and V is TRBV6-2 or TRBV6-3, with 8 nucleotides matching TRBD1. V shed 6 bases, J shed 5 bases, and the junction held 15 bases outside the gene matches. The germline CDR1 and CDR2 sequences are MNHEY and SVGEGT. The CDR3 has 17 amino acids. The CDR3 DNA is TGTGCCAGCAGCCCCCTTACAGGACAGGGTTTCCATCAGCCCCAGCATTTT. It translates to CASSPLTGQGFHQPQHF.

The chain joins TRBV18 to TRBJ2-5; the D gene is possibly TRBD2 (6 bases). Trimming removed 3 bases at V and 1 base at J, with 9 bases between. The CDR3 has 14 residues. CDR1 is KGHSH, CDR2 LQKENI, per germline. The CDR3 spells CASSPGTPQETQYF. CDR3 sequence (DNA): TGTGCCAGCTCACCCGGGACTCCCCAAGAGACCCAGTACTTC.

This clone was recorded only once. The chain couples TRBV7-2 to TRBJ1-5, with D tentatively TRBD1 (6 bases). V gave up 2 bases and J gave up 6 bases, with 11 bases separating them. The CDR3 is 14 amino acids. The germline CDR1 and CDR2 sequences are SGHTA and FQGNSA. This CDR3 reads CASSLRGKGQPQHF. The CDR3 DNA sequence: TGTGCCAGCAGCTTAAGGGGGAAGGGTCAGCCCCAGCATTTT.

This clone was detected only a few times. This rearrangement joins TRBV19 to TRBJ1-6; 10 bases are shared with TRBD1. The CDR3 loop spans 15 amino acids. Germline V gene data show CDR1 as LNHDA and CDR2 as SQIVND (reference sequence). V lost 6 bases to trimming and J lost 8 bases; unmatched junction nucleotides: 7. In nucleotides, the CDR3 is TGTGCCAGTAGCAGGGACAGGGGAAGCTATTCACCCCTCCACTTT. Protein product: CASSRDRGSYSPLHF.

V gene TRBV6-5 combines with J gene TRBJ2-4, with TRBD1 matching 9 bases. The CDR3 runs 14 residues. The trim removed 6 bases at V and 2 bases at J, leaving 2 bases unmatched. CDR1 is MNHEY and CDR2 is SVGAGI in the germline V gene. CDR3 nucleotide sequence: TGTGCCAGCAGGACAGGGGGTCCCAAAAACATTCAGTACTTC. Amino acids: CASRTGGPKNIQYF.

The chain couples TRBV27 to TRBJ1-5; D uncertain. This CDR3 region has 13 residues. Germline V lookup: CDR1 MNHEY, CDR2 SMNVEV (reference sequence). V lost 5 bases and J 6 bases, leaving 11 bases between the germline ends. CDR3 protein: CASSLGVGQPQHF. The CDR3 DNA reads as TGTGCCAGCAGTCTCGGGGTAGGTCAGCCCCAGCATTTT.

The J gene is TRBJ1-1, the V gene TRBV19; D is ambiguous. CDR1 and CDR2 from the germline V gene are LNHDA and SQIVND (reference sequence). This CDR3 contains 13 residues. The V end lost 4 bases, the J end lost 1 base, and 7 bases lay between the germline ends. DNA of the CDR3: TGTGCCAGTAGTACGCGGCGGAACACTGAAGCTTTCTTT. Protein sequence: CASSTRRNTEAFF. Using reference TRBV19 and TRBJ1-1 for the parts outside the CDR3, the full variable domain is DGGITQSPKYLFRKEGQNVTLSCEQNLNHDAMYWYRQDPGQGLRLIYYSQIVNDFQKGDIAEGYSVSREKKESFPLTVTSAQKNPTAFYLCASSTRRNTEAFFGQGTRLTVV.

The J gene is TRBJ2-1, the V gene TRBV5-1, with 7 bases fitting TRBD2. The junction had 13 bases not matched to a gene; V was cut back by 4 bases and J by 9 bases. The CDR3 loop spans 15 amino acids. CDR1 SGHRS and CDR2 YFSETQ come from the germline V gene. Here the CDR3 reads CASSPREYEVGEQFF. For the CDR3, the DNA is TGCGCCAGCAGCCCGCGGGAGTACGAGGTGGGTGAGCAGTTCTTC.

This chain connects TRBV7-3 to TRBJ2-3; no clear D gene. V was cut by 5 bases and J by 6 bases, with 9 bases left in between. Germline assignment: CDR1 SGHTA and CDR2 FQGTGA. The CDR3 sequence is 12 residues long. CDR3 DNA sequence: TGTGCCAGCAGCCCCAGCGCCGATACGCAGTATTTT. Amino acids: CASSPSADTQYF. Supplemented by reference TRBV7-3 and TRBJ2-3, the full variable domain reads GAGVSQTPSNKVTEKGKYVELRCDPISGHTALYWYRQSLGQGPEFLIYFQGTGAADDSGLPNDRFFAVRPEGSVSTLKIQRTERGDSAVYLCASSPSADTQYFGPGTRLTVL.

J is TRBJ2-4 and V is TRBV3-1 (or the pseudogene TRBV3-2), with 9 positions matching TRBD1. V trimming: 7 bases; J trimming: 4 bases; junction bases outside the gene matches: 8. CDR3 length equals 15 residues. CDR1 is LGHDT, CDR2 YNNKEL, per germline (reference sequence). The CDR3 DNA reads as TGTGCCAGCACCCTCGGGACAGGGACAAAAAACATTCAGTACTTC. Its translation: CASTLGTGTKNIQYF.

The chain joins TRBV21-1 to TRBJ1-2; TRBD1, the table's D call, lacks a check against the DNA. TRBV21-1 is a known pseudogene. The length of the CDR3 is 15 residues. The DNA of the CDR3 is TGTGCCAGCAGCGCGGGACAGCCCACTAACTATGGCTACACCTTC. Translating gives CASSAGQPTNYGYTF.

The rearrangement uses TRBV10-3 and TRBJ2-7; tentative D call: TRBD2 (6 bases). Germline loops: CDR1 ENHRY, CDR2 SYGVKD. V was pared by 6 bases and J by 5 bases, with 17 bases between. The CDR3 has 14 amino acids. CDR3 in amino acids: CAIRKDQRVDEQYF. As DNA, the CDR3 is TGTGCCATCAGAAAGGACCAGCGGGTGGACGAGCAGTACTTC.

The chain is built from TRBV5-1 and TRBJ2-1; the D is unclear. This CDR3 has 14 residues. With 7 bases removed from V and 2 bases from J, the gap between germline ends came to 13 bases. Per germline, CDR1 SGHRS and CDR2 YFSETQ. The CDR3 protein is CASRSGETYNEQFF. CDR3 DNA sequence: TGCGCCAGCCGATCCGGAGAAACCTACAATGAGCAGTTCTTC.

The CDR3: CASSLQGGVPNYGYTF. In nucleotides, the CDR3 is TGCGCCAGCAGCTTACAGGGAGGGGTTCCTAACTATGGCTACACCTTC. The chain uses TRBV5-1 and TRBJ1-2; D might be TRBD1 (6 bases). Trimming pared 2 bases from V and 0 bases from J, leaving 14 bases between. Germline CDR1 reads SGHRS; CDR2 reads YFSETQ. The CDR3 sequence is 16 residues long.

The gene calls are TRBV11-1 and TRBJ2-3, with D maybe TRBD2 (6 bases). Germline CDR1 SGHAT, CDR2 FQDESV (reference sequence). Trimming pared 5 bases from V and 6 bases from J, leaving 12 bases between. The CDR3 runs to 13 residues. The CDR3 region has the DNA TGTGCCAGCAGCCTGCGCCGGGGGGATACGCAGTATTTT. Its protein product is CASSLRRGDTQYF.

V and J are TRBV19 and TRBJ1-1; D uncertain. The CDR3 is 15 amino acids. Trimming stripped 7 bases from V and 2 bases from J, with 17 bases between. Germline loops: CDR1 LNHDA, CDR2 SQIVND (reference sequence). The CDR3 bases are TGTGCCAGTATCCACGACCCGACTTTCAACACTGAAGCTTTCTTT. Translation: CASIHDPTFNTEAFF.

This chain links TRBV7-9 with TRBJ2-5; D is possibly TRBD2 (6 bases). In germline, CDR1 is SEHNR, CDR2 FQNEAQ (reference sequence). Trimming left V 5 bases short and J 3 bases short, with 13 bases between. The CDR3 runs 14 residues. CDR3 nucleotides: TGTGCCAGCAGCGTCAGCCCGGGAGAAGAGACCCAGTACTTC. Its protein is CASSVSPGEETQYF.

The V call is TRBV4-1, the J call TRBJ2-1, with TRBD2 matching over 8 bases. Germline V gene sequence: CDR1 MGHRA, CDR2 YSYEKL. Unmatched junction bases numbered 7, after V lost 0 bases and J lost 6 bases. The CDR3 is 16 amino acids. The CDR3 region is CASSQDPGSGTNEQFF. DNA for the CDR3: TGCGCCAGCAGCCAAGATCCTGGTAGCGGGACCAATGAGCAGTTCTTC.

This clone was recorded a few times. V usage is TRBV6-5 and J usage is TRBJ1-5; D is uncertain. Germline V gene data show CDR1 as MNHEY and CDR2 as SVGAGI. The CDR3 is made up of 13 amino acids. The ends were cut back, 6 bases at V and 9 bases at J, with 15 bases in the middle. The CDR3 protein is CASSPTWERPQHF. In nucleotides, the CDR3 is TGTGCCAGCAGCCCCACATGGGAGCGGCCCCAGCATTTT.

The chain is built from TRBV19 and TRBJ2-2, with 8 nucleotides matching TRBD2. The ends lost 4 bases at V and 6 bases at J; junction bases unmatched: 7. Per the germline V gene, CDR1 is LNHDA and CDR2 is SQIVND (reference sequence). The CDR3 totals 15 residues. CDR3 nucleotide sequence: TGTGCCAGTAGTACAAGACGGGGGGGCCCCGGGGAGCTGTTTTTT. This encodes CASSTRRGGPGELFF.

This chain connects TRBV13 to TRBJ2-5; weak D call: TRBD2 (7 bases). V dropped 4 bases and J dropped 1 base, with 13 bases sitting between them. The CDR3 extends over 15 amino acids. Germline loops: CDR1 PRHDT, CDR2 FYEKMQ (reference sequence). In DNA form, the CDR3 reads TGTGCCAGCAGCTCCCCGGGGGGCTCCCAAGAGACCCAGTACTTC. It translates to CASSSPGGSQETQYF.

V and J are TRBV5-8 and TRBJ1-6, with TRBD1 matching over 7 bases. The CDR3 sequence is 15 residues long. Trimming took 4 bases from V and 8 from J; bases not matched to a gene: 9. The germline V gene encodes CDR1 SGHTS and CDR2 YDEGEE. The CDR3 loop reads CASSTRQGSYSPLHF. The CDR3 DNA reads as TGTGCCAGCAGCACCCGACAGGGATCTTATTCACCCCTCCACTTT.

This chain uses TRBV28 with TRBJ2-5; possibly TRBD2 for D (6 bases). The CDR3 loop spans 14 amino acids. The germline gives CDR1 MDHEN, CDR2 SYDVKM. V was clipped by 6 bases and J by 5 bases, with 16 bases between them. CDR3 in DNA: TGTGCCAGCAGAGCCGGGGAGGCCGGGGAGACCCAGTACTTC. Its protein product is CASRAGEAGETQYF. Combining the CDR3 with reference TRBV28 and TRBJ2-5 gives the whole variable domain DVKVTQSSRYLVKRTGEKVFLECVQDMDHENMFWYRQDPGLGLRLIYFSYDVKMKEKGDIPEGYSVSREKKERFSLILESASTNQTSMYLCASRAGEAGETQYFGPGTRLLVL.

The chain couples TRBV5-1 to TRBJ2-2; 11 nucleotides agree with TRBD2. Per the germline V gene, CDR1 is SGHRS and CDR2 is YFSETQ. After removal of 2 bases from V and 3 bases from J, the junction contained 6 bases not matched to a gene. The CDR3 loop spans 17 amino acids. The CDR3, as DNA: TGCGCCAGCAGCTTAGTACTAGCGGGAGCTGACACCGGGGAGCTGTTTTTT. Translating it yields CASSLVLAGADTGELFF.

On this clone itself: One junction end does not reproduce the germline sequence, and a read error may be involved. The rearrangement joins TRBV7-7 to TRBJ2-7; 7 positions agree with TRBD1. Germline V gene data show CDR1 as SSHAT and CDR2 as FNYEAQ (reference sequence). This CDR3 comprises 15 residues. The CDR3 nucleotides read TGTGCTAGCAGCTTAGGTCCAGGGGGCTCCTACGAGCAGTACTTC. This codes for CASSLGPGGSYEQYF.

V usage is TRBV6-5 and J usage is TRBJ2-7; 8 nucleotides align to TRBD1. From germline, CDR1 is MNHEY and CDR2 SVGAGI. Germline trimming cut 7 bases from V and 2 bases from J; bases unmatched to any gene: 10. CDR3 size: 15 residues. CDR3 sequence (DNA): TGTGCCAGCAAGGCGACAGGGGAACTCGCCTACGAGCAGTACTTC. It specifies CASKATGELAYEQYF.